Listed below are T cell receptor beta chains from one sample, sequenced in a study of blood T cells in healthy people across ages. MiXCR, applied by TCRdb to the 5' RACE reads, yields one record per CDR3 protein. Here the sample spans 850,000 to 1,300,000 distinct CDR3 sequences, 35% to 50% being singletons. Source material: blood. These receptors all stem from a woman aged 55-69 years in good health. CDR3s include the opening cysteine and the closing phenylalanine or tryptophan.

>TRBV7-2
CASSPAGPYNEQFF
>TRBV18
CASSPTSGSSKNIQYF
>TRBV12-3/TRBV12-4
CASSFTGRPRGTQYF
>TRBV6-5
CASSWIGTSGDTGELFF
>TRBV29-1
CSVKLAGETQYF
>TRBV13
CASSSRGGIQYF
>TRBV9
CASSAGRGTDTQYF
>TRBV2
CASSRLATYEQYF
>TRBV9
CASSVAYGRFYEQYF
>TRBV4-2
CASSQGDPQETQYF
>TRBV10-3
CAITGRGSTDTQYF
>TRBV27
CASSLSLRTLNVYGNEQFF
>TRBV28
CASSEEGRMNTEAFF
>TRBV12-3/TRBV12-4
CASSLVRGDEQFF
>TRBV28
CASRLGQGAQPQHF
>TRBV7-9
CASSPFAPGLAGGEQYF
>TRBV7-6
CASSLGPRDTTGETYEQYF
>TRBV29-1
CSVAGTRGETQYF